Each of the 5 T cell receptor beta chains below was sequenced from the same sample in a study of breast tumors, draining lymph nodes, adjacent tissues. TCRdb itself ran the multiplex PCR reads through MiXCR, one entry per CDR3 protein. The sample lists 150,000 to 200,000 distinct CDR3 sequences; about 30% were seen once. The lymph nodes were axillary draining lymph nodes from breast cancer patients. The material sequenced was axillary lymph node tissue. The receptors stem from a female donor with breast cancer. Some clones in this sample may be carry-over from other donors' samples.

This clonotype was picked up many times. The V and J genes are TRBV7-2 and TRBJ2-3; D not certain. Trimming removed 5 bases from V and 4 bases from J, with 7 bases in between. The CDR3 contains 12 residues. Germline lookup yields CDR1 SGHTA and CDR2 FQGNSA. CDR3 sequence: CASSIPADTQYF. The CDR3 DNA sequence: TGTGCCAGCAGCATTCCGGCAGATACGCAGTATTTT.

This clonotype came up a few times. Possible read error: a much larger clone is one base away. The CDR3 is CASSVGHRELYGSTF. CDR3 DNA sequence: TGTGCCAGCAGCGTAGGTCACAGGGAACTCTATGGCTCCACCTTC. V usage is TRBV9 and J usage is TRBJ1-2; weak D call: TRBD1 (6 bases). Germline lookup yields CDR1 SGDLS and CDR2 YYNGEE. The CDR3 is made up of 15 amino acids.

This clonotype occurred many times. The gene calls are TRBV4-2 and TRBJ1-2, with 8 bases fitting TRBD1. Per the germline V gene, CDR1 is LGHNA and CDR2 is YNFKEQ. The V and J ends lost 0 bases and 8 bases, in that order; junction bases with no gene match: 11. This CDR3 has 16 residues. CDR3 sequence reads: CASSQDLVQGERGYTF. CDR3 DNA sequence: TGTGCCAGCAGCCAAGATCTCGTACAGGGGGAGCGAGGCTACACCTTC.

This clonotype was detected ten times or more. The gene calls are TRBV7-2 and TRBJ2-3; D unclear. Trimming removed 4 bases at V and 4 bases at J, with 9 bases between. The CDR3 sequence is 13 residues long. The germline V gene encodes CDR1 SGHTA and CDR2 FQGNSA. For the CDR3, the DNA is TGTGCCAGCAGCTCTGGAACCGCAGATACGCAGTATTTT. Residues: CASSSGTADTQYF.

This clonotype was recorded many times. The chain couples TRBV4-2 to TRBJ1-6, with D unclear. From germline, CDR1 is LGHNA and CDR2 YNFKEQ. The CDR3 length is 16 residues. V shed 0 bases and J shed 4 bases, with 10 bases lying between them. Here the CDR3 DNA reads TGTGCCAGCAGCCAAGAAAGGGCGAGGTATAATTCACCCCTCCACTTT. Amino acid sequence: CASSQERARYNSPLHF.